What follows are 21 T cell receptor beta chains derived from one specimen sequenced in a study of vaccination effects on CD4 cells after COVID-19. Assay: immunoSEQ multiplex PCR; the TCRdb copy retains only in-frame clones and omits some. The data contain 45,000 to 55,000 clones, about three quarters of them seen just once; the ten biggest clones take up 5.5% to 8%. Culture proceeded for 9 to 11 days, and CD4+ T cells were then isolated. Two doses of either BNT162b2 or mRNA-1273 were given to each participant. No antigens are known for them. The specimen comprised CD4+ T cells from PBMCs cultured without peptide, sampled after COVID-19 vaccination. The receptor set was obtained from a human donor who received a COVID-19 vaccine.

This clone was counted only a few times. The V gene is TRBV2, the J gene TRBJ1-6; D is possibly TRBD1 (6 bases). V was clipped by 6 bases and J by 14 bases, with 11 bases between them. The CDR3 is 11 amino acids. Germline V gene data show CDR1 as SNHLY and CDR2 as FYNNEI. CDR3: CASSPPGALHF. The CDR3 bases are TGTGCCAGCAGCCCTCCAGGGGCCCTCCACTTT. The full variable domain, completed using reference TRBV2 and TRBJ1-6, is EPEVTQTPSHQVTQMGQEVILRCVPISNHLYFYWYRQILGQKVEFLVSFYNNEISEKSEIFDDQFSVERPDGSNFTLKIRSTKLEDSAMYFCASSPPGALHFGNGTRLTVT.

The chain links TRBV5-4 to TRBJ2-7, with 9 bases fitting TRBD1. Germline CDR1 is SGHNT and CDR2 is YYREEE (reference sequence). V was clipped by 3 bases and J by 5 bases; unmatched bases: 12. The CDR3 runs to 16 residues. As DNA, the CDR3 is TGTGCCAGCAGCTCCCGGGACAGGGCCGAGTCCGACGAGCAGTACTTC. This translates into CASSSRDRAESDEQYF.

This clone was counted only a few times. The chain uses TRBV18 and TRBJ1-3; weak D call: TRBD1 (5 bases). CDR1 is KGHSH, CDR2 LQKENI, per germline. The CDR3 loop spans 16 amino acids. V was trimmed by 3 bases and J by 5 bases, leaving 17 bases between them. CDR3 coding DNA: TGTGCCAGCTCACCGACGCACCGGGACGGAAGAAACACCATATATTTT. It codes for CASSPTHRDGRNTIYF.

The rearrangement joins TRBV24-1 to TRBJ1-2, with a possible D match to TRBD1 (5 bases). The CDR3 length is 14 residues. CDR1 is KGHDR, CDR2 SFDVKD, per germline. The V gene lost 12 bases and the J gene lost 4 bases, with 20 bases spanning the gap. The CDR3 loop is CALTPFRVLYGYTF. In DNA, the CDR3 is TGTGCCCTAACACCATTCAGGGTCCTCTATGGCTACACCTTC.

CDR3 coding DNA: TGTGCCAGCAGCCAAGATTTGGGCAGGGGGTCCACAGATACGCAGTATTTT. Amino acids: CASSQDLGRGSTDTQYF. The V gene is TRBV7-9, the J gene TRBJ2-3, with 7 bases lining up with TRBD1. The CDR3 sequence is 17 residues long. Germline assignment: CDR1 SEHNR and CDR2 FQNEAQ (reference sequence). V gave up 5 bases and J gave up 2 bases; unmatched junction bases: 13.

This chain uses TRBV6-4 with TRBJ2-5, with no clear D. CDR3 length: 13 amino acids. The germline CDR1 and CDR2 sequences are MRHNA and SNTAGT. The ends were cut back, 0 bases at V and 4 bases at J, with 6 bases in the middle. The CDR3 DNA sequence: TGTGCCAGCAGTGACTCTTGGGGAGAGACCCAGTACTTC. Translated, it gives CASSDSWGETQYF.

The table lists this clone with a few counts. The chain uses TRBV4-1 and TRBJ1-3; perhaps TRBD1 as D (5 bases). The CDR3 is 17 amino acids. CDR1 MGHRA and CDR2 YSYEKL come from the germline V gene. V was shortened by 1 base and J by 4 bases, with 17 bases between the two germline ends. In DNA, the CDR3 is TGCGCCAGCAGCCAAGCCGGGACGGGAGCCTCCGGAAACACCATATATTTT. Its translation: CASSQAGTGASGNTIYF.

The table lists this clone with a few counts. V gene TRBV13 combines with J gene TRBJ2-7; D possibly corresponds to TRBD2 (6 bases). V lost 4 bases and J lost 4, with 11 bases in between. Looked up from germline, CDR1 is PRHDT and CDR2 is FYEKMQ (reference sequence). CDR3 length: 13 amino acids. CDR3 DNA: TGTGCCAGCAGCTCACTAGCAGAGTACGAGCAGTACTTC. Encoded protein: CASSSLAEYEQYF.

This clone was counted once. The rearrangement joins TRBV7-9 to TRBJ1-4; D is unresolved. The CDR3 sequence is 14 residues long. In germline, CDR1 is SEHNR, CDR2 FQNEAQ (reference sequence). V dropped 1 base and J dropped 8 bases, with 11 bases sitting between them. The CDR3 protein is CASSLEAKEEKLFF. DNA of the CDR3: TGTGCCAGCAGCTTAGAGGCCAAAGAAGAAAAACTGTTTTTT.

The rearrangement uses TRBV5-1 and TRBJ1-4; the D is unclear. The CDR3 loop spans 13 amino acids. Germline-derived CDR1 and CDR2 are SGHRS and YFSETQ. Trimming cost V 4 bases and J 0 bases, with 4 bases left between them. The CDR3 sequence: CASSPTTNEKLFF. CDR3 coding DNA: TGCGCCAGCAGCCCAACAACTAATGAAAAACTGTTTTTT.

This chain joins TRBV29-1 and TRBJ1-1; D gene ambiguous. The CDR3 totals 13 residues. Between the trimmed V and J ends, which lost 4 bases and 5 bases, there was a span of 14 bases. Germline-derived CDR1 and CDR2 are SQVTM and ANQGSEA. CDR3 protein: CSVVGDRSTEAFF. DNA for the CDR3: TGCAGCGTTGTAGGCGACCGATCAACTGAAGCTTTCTTT.

The chain employs TRBV10-3 and TRBJ1-1; 8 bases map to TRBD1. After removal of 6 bases from V and 1 base from J, the junction contained 7 bases not matched to a gene. The CDR3 contains 15 residues. CDR1 ENHRY and CDR2 SYGVKD come from the germline V gene. CDR3 residues: CAISPYTGGNTEAFF. The CDR3, as DNA: TGTGCCATCAGCCCCTACACAGGGGGGAACACTGAAGCTTTCTTT.

The V gene is TRBV5-1, the J gene TRBJ2-1, with D tentatively TRBD1 or TRBD2 (6 bases each). Between the trimmed V and J ends, which lost 2 bases and 6 bases, there was a span of 15 bases. The CDR3 runs 15 residues. Per germline, CDR1 SGHRS and CDR2 YFSETQ. CDR3 protein: CASSLRPGEANEQFF. The CDR3 DNA is TGCGCCAGCAGCTTACGACCAGGGGAGGCCAATGAGCAGTTCTTC.

This chain links TRBV28 with TRBJ2-5, with 8 bases matching TRBD1. Trimming cost V 2 bases and J 5 bases; bases outside gene matches: 10. The germline V gene encodes CDR1 MDHEN and CDR2 SYDVKM. The length of the CDR3 is 16 residues. The CDR3 DNA is TGTGCCAGCAGTTTACCCGGCCAGGGGGCGCGGGAGACCCAGTACTTC. Protein: CASSLPGQGARETQYF.

The chain couples TRBV6-1 to TRBJ1-5, with a tentative D call TRBD1 (6 bases). Deletions cut 2 bases from V and 2 bases from J, with 13 bases between. The CDR3 runs 16 residues. The V gene's germline CDR1 is MNHNS and CDR2 SASEGT. CDR3 bases: TGTGCCAGCAGTGAATCTGGGGGGCATGGCAATCAGCCCCAGCATTTT. This codes for CASSESGGHGNQPQHF.

This clone was detected once. DNA for the CDR3: TGTGCCAGCAGCTTAGACCCGACAGAAAACGAGCAGTACTTC. This translates into CASSLDPTENEQYF. This rearrangement joins TRBV7-6 to TRBJ2-7, with a tentative D call TRBD1 (5 bases). Germline-derived CDR1 and CDR2 are SGHVS and FNYEAQ. The CDR3 is 14 residues long. V shed 1 base and J shed 5 bases, with 12 bases lying between them.

The chain recombines TRBV3-1 (or the pseudogene TRBV3-2) with TRBJ1-1; perhaps TRBD1 as D (5 bases). This CDR3 is built from 14 residues. The germline V gene has CDR1 LGHDT and CDR2 YNNKEL (reference sequence). Between the trimmed V and J ends, which lost 5 bases and 1 base, there was a span of 11 bases. In DNA, the CDR3 is TGTGCCAGCAGCTACGGGACGCCGAACACTGAAGCTTTCTTT. This codes for CASSYGTPNTEAFF.

This clone appeared a few times. J is TRBJ2-7 and V is TRBV5-6; no clear D. There are 11 residues in the CDR3. V was trimmed by 2 bases and J by 3 bases, leaving 3 bases between them. Looked up from germline, CDR1 is SGHDT and CDR2 is YYEEEE. CDR3 in amino acids: CASSFYYEQYF. The CDR3 nucleotides are TGTGCCAGCAGCTTCTACTACGAGCAGTACTTC.

The chain combines TRBV10-1 with TRBJ1-5; TRBD1 might be the D (5 bases). This CDR3 has 13 amino acids. The germline CDR1 and CDR2 sequences are WNHNN and SYGVQD (reference sequence). V gave up 3 bases and J gave up 6 bases, with 9 bases separating them. CDR3 bases: TGCGCCAGCAGTGAAACAGGTAGTCAGCCCCAGCATTTT. Translation gives CASSETGSQPQHF.

This sequence joins TRBV5-1 and TRBJ2-5, with 7 bases matching TRBD1. CDR1 SGHRS and CDR2 YFSETQ come from the germline V gene. After removal of 0 bases from V and 4 bases from J, the junction contained 6 bases not matched to a gene. This CDR3 has 15 residues. The CDR3 here is CASSLATGVGETQYF. The CDR3 region has the DNA TGCGCCAGCAGCTTGGCTACAGGGGTAGGAGAGACCCAGTACTTC.

The rearrangement joins TRBV6-6 to TRBJ1-2, with D hard to call. CDR3 length: 16 amino acids. V dropped 6 bases and J dropped 8 bases, with 25 bases sitting between them. Germline V gene data show CDR1 as MNHNY and CDR2 as SVGAGI (reference sequence). This CDR3 reads CASSHRGKGGGYGYTF. DNA for the CDR3: TGTGCCAGCAGCCACCGAGGGAAGGGAGGAGGGTACGGCTACACCTTC.